The 21 T cell receptor beta chains given below trace back to one sample, sequenced in a study of T cell changes during pregnancy in multiple sclerosis. Assay: immunoSEQ multiplex PCR; the TCRdb copy retains only in-frame clones and omits some. The table lists about 74,000 clones, approximately 91% of them singletons. The specimen was peripheral blood, collected in the third trimester of pregnancy. These receptors originate from a female donor with multiple sclerosis, enrolled in a pregnancy study.

The chain links TRBV6-5 to TRBJ1-6; weak D call: TRBD1 (6 bases). Germline-derived CDR1 and CDR2 are MNHEY and SVGAGI. Trimming took off 6 bases at V and 7 bases at J, with 10 bases between the two ends. The CDR3 runs to 13 residues. The CDR3, as DNA: TGTGCCAGCAGAACAACAGGGAATTCACCCCTCCACTTT. This translates into CASRTTGNSPLHF.

V gene TRBV11-2 combines with J gene TRBJ2-7; 11 bases are a match to TRBD1. The CDR3 runs 15 residues. Germline V gives CDR1 SGHAT, CDR2 FQNNGV. V was pared by 4 bases and J by 7 bases, with 9 bases of the junction left unmatched. CDR3 residues: CASSSSGTGGKEQYF. CDR3 sequence (DNA): TGTGCCAGCAGCTCCTCCGGGACAGGGGGGAAAGAGCAGTACTTC.

This chain joins TRBV6-1 and TRBJ1-3, with D possibly matching TRBD1 (6 bases). V was shortened by 4 bases and J by 0 bases, with 7 bases between the two germline ends. Germline lookup yields CDR1 MNHNS and CDR2 SASEGT. The CDR3 runs 14 residues. Here the CDR3 DNA reads TGTGCCAGCAGTGGACAGGTCTCTGGAAACACCATATATTTT. It encodes CASSGQVSGNTIYF.

This chain joins TRBV6-1 and TRBJ1-2, with D hard to call. Germline values: CDR1 MNHNS, CDR2 SASEGT. V lost 6 bases and J lost 0, with 8 bases in between. This CDR3 has 13 amino acids. The CDR3 bases are TGTGCCAGCAGGGAGAGGCCTAACTATGGCTACACCTTC. This sequence encodes CASRERPNYGYTF.

The rearrangement uses TRBV19 and TRBJ1-5; no clear D. Trimming shortened V by 7 bases and J by 5 bases, and 12 bases separated the two germline ends. Germline loops: CDR1 LNHDA, CDR2 SQIVND (reference sequence). The CDR3 is 13 residues long. CDR3 bases: TGTGCCAGTACCGAGCGGGGATATCAGCCCCAGCATTTT. Translating gives CASTERGYQPQHF.

The chain links TRBV11-1 to TRBJ2-1; 8 bases match TRBD1. Germline lookup yields CDR1 SGHAT and CDR2 FQDESV (reference sequence). The junction had 9 bases not matched to a gene; V was cut back by 7 bases and J by 1 base. The CDR3 runs to 16 residues. CDR3: CASTLQGAGSYNEQFF. In DNA, the CDR3 is TGTGCCAGCACCCTGCAGGGGGCGGGTTCCTACAATGAGCAGTTCTTC.

The V and J genes are TRBV19 and TRBJ2-5, with 7 bases matching TRBD1. This CDR3 is built from 14 residues. Losses at the gene ends were 5 bases for V and 5 bases for J; bases not matched to a gene: 8. CDR1 and CDR2 from the germline V gene are LNHDA and SQIVND (reference sequence). The CDR3 region is CASSDHRGRETQYF. Written as DNA, the CDR3 is TGTGCCAGTAGTGACCACAGGGGAAGGGAGACCCAGTACTTC.

V gene TRBV7-9 combines with J gene TRBJ1-2; perhaps TRBD1 as D (6 bases). The CDR3 contains 14 residues. The germline CDR1 and CDR2 sequences are SEHNR and FQNEAQ (reference sequence). Trimming pared 5 bases from V and 4 bases from J, leaving 14 bases between. As DNA, the CDR3 is TGTGCCAGCAGCCTTCAGAACAGGGCCTATGGCTACACCTTC. It yields the protein CASSLQNRAYGYTF. Full variable domain (remainder filled in from reference TRBV7-9 and TRBJ1-2): DTGVSQNPRHKITKRGQNVTFRCDPISEHNRLYWYRQTLGQGPEFLTYFQNEAQLEKSRLLSDRFSAERPKGSFSTLEIQRTEQGDSAMYLCASSLQNRAYGYTFGSGTRLTVV.

The chain has TRBV4-3 and TRBJ2-5, with 9 positions matching TRBD2. Germline trimming cut 4 bases from V and 3 bases from J; bases unmatched to any gene: 6. This CDR3 region has 15 residues. Germline CDR1 and CDR2: LGHNA and YSLEER. The CDR3 DNA reads as TGCGCCAGCAGCCCCCAGTTAGCGGGGGAAGAGACCCAGTACTTC. Protein sequence: CASSPQLAGEETQYF.

The chain is built from TRBV15 and TRBJ1-1, with no clear D. CDR3 size: 13 residues. Germline V gene data show CDR1 as LNHNV and CDR2 as YYDKDF (reference sequence). V was shortened by 5 bases and J by 0 bases, with 7 bases between the two germline ends. The CDR3 sequence: CATSGGMNTEAFF. CDR3 DNA: TGTGCCACCAGCGGCGGAATGAACACTGAAGCTTTCTTT.

The rearrangement uses TRBV7-2 and TRBJ2-3, with 8 bases fitting TRBD2. CDR3 size: 14 residues. Germline CDR1 reads SGHTA; CDR2 reads FQGNSA. V was clipped by 3 bases and J by 3 bases; unmatched bases: 2. The CDR3 region has the DNA TGTGCCAGCAGCTTCAAGCGGGGGACAGATACGCAGTATTTT. This translates into CASSFKRGTDTQYF.

This chain uses TRBV30 with TRBJ1-1, with TRBD1 matching over 7 bases. V dropped 1 base and J dropped 2; count of bases not matched to a gene: 4. CDR1 GTSNPN and CDR2 SVGIG come from the germline V gene (reference sequence). This CDR3 comprises 14 residues. CDR3 protein: CAWSADRANTEAFF. The CDR3 DNA is TGTGCCTGGAGTGCCGACAGGGCTAACACTGAAGCTTTCTTT.

The V gene is TRBV7-9, the J gene TRBJ2-2; TRBD1 is a possible D gene (5 bases). V lost 0 bases and J 2 bases, leaving 16 bases between the germline ends. Germline V gives CDR1 SEHNR, CDR2 FQNEAQ (reference sequence). The CDR3 covers 18 residues. CDR3 sequence reads: CASSLAFRAGKNTGELFF. Written as DNA, the CDR3 is TGTGCCAGCAGCTTAGCGTTTCGGGCAGGGAAAAACACCGGGGAGCTGTTTTTT.

The genes are TRBV9 and TRBJ2-7, with 10 bases that match TRBD1. Germline V CDR1 and CDR2: SGDLS, YYNGEE. The CDR3 is 13 amino acids. Trimming took 4 bases from V and 6 from J; bases not matched to a gene: 4. The CDR3 loop is CASSLGQGTEQYF. Written as DNA, the CDR3 is TGTGCCAGCAGCCTGGGACAGGGGACCGAGCAGTACTTC. The variable domain in full, completed from reference TRBV9 and TRBJ2-7, reads DSGVTQTPKHLITATGQRVTLRCSPRSGDLSVYWYQQSLDQGLQFLIQYYNGEERAKGNILERFSAQQFPDLHSELNLSSLELGDSALYFCASSLGQGTEQYFGPGTRLTVT.

The genes are TRBV5-1 and TRBJ2-1; 7 nucleotides line up with TRBD1. V was pared by 0 bases and J by 5 bases, with 5 bases of the junction left unmatched. This CDR3 is built from 15 residues. Germline V gene sequence: CDR1 SGHRS, CDR2 YFSETQ. Written as DNA, the CDR3 is TGCGCCAGCAGCTTGGGGGTGGGACAGAACAATGAGCAGTTCTTC. Protein: CASSLGVGQNNEQFF. The full variable domain, in which reference TRBV5-1 and TRBJ2-1 provide the parts outside the CDR3, is KAGVTQTPRYLIKTRGQQVTLSCSPISGHRSVSWYQQTPGQGLQFLFEYFSETQRNKGNFPGRFSGRQFSNSRSEMNVSTLELGDSALYLCASSLGVGQNNEQFFGPGTRLTVL.

V is TRBV25-1 and J is TRBJ1-4; D is undetermined. The CDR3 length is 13 residues. Germline values: CDR1 MGHDK, CDR2 SYGVNS. Trimming pared 1 base from V and 8 bases from J, leaving 8 bases between. The CDR3 region has the DNA TGTGCCAGCAGTGAATGGGCGGGGGAAAAACTGTTTTTT. This translates into CASSEWAGEKLFF. Together with reference TRBV25-1 and TRBJ1-4, the CDR3 gives the full variable domain: EADIYQTPRYLVIGTGKKITLECSQTMGHDKMYWYQQDPGMELHLIHYSYGVNSTEKGDLSSESTVSRIRTEHFPLTLESARPSHTSQYLCASSEWAGEKLFFGSGTQLSVL.

This clone was recorded only once. The chain is built from TRBV15 and TRBJ2-1; D possibly corresponds to TRBD2 (6 bases). Germline V gene sequence: CDR1 LNHNV, CDR2 YYDKDF (reference sequence). Trimming stripped 3 bases from V and 0 bases from J, with 9 bases between. The CDR3 contains 15 residues. The CDR3 region has the DNA TGTGCCACCAGCAGGGGGAGGCTCTCCTACAATGAGCAGTTCTTC. It specifies CATSRGRLSYNEQFF.

V gene TRBV14 combines with J gene TRBJ2-3; D remains unclear. CDR1 and CDR2 from the germline V gene are SGHDN and FVKESK. The CDR3 has 14 residues. Deletions cut 0 bases from V and 6 bases from J, with 10 bases between. The CDR3 is CASSQDWPSDTQYF. Written as DNA, the CDR3 is TGTGCCAGCAGCCAAGATTGGCCGTCTGATACGCAGTATTTT.

The gene calls are TRBV4-1 and TRBJ2-2, with TRBD2 as a possible D gene (5 bases). This CDR3 is built from 17 residues. Trimming stripped 0 bases from V and 6 bases from J, with 17 bases between. From germline, CDR1 is MGHRA and CDR2 YSYEKL. CDR3 in amino acids: CASSQEEGRLMPGELFF. The DNA for the CDR3 is TGCGCCAGCAGCCAAGAAGAGGGTCGGCTTATGCCCGGGGAGCTGTTTTTT.

The rearrangement uses TRBV6-5 and TRBJ1-6; weak D call: TRBD1 (6 bases). Germline CDR1 is MNHEY and CDR2 is SVGAGI. The CDR3 consists of 15 residues. The V end was cut by 4 bases, the J end by 5 bases, with 12 bases between. CDR3 coding DNA: TGTGCCAGCAGTTTTGGACAGCGAGATAATTCACCCCTCCACTTT. Protein sequence: CASSFGQRDNSPLHF.

The CDR3 sequence is CASSSGQIGSGNSPLHF. CDR3 nucleotide sequence: TGCGCCAGCAGCTCAGGACAGATAGGGAGCGGTAATTCACCCCTCCACTTT. V is TRBV5-1 and J is TRBJ1-6; possible D gene TRBD1, 6 bases. Germline CDR1 is SGHRS and CDR2 is YFSETQ. The ends were cut back, 3 bases at V and 6 bases at J, with 19 bases in the middle. The CDR3 runs to 17 residues.